This T cell receptor beta chain was documented in a study of Graves' ophthalmopathy and Graves' hyperthyroidism. General study findings and limits: Using a 13-signature model, the authors split ophthalmopathy from stable hyperthyroidism, with under 90% sensitivity and 81.08% specificity.

Comments on this clonotype: What it binds is unknown. Given a much more abundant clone one base away, this may be a read error.

Transcripts of RNA were the source for amplifying TCR beta CDR3 regions. After a first-round RT-PCR with HTBI primers, a second-round multiplex PCR was run. TCRdb reprocessed the multiplex PCR reads with MiXCR, giving one entry per CDR3 protein. The sample contains 600,000 to 700,000 distinct CDR3 sequences, about two fifths of which appear only once. Uncontrolled infections, other autoimmune diseases, pregnancy or lactation barred patients from enrollment. The sequencing sample was made of peripheral blood. The clonotype originates from an adult man with Graves' ophthalmopathy.

The CDR3, as DNA: TGTGCCAGCACAAGACAGGGGGTCAATCAGCCCCTGCATTTT. Its protein is CASTRQGVNQPLHF. The rearrangement uses TRBV19 and TRBJ1-5; the match to TRBD1 covers 9 bases. CDR1 LNHDA and CDR2 SQIVND come from the germline V gene (reference sequence). CDR3 length: 14 amino acids. Complete variable domain (other parts from reference TRBV19 and TRBJ1-5): DGGITQSPKYLFRKEGQNVTLSCEQNLNHDAMYWYRQDPGQGLRLIYYSQIVNDFQKGDIAEGYSVSREKKESFPLTVTSAQKNPTAFYLCASTRQGVNQPLHFGDGTRLSIL.